A selection of T cell receptor beta chains follows, all from one sample in a study of T cell responses to AZD1222 COVID-19 vaccine. TCRdb's copy holds only in-frame clones and misses some; the assay was immunoSEQ multiplex PCR. This table has 130,000 or so clones, 90% appearing once. Sequences were derived from peripheral blood, sampled on day 0 of AZD1222 vaccination. The receptors come from an adult in good health. CDR3s include the opening cysteine and the closing phenylalanine or tryptophan. A D gene is named only where the DNA matches it firmly. Rows may omit the clone size; those that give it use once, few, many or a size class.

TRBV7-6	-	TRBJ2-2	-	CASSLGAGEPGELFF	TGTGCCAGCAGCTTAGGGGCAGGGGAGCCCGGGGAGCTGTTTTTT
TRBV28	-	TRBJ1-2	-	CASSPDLQAAHGYTF	TGTGCCAGCAGTCCCGATCTACAGGCCGCGCATGGCTACACCTTC
TRBV18	-	TRBJ2-2	-	CASSADSAGELFF	TGTGCCAGCTCCGCGGACTCGGCAGGGGAGCTGTTTTTT
TRBV27	-	TRBJ1-1	once	CASSHFPRGGLTEAFF	TGTGCCAGCAGCCACTTCCCTCGGGGCGGGTTGACTGAAGCTTTCTTT
TRBV28	-	TRBJ2-7	-	CASSAPGVGRGYEQYF	TGTGCCAGCAGTGCCCCTGGAGTCGGTCGGGGGTACGAGCAGTACTTC
TRBV28	-	TRBJ1-2	-	CASSSRGYGYTF	TGTGCCAGCAGTTCCAGGGGTTACGGCTACACCTTC
TRBV11-3	TRBD1	TRBJ1-6	-	CASSFTGVTHNSPLHF	TGTGCCAGCAGCTTTACAGGGGTCACTCATAATTCACCCCTCCACTTT
TRBV6-5	-	TRBJ1-5	few	CASSWKVDSNQPQHF	TGTGCCAGCAGTTGGAAGGTGGATAGCAATCAGCCCCAGCATTTT
TRBV9	-	TRBJ2-3	-	CASSVGRGADTQYF	TGTGCCAGCAGCGTAGGCAGGGGCGCAGATACGCAGTATTTT
TRBV19	-	TRBJ1-2	-	CASKVGPQGYTF	TGTGCCAGTAAAGTGGGACCGCAAGGCTACACCTTC
TRBV9	-	TRBJ2-5	-	CASSVALSEKETQYF	TGTGCCAGCAGCGTAGCCCTAAGCGAGAAAGAGACCCAGTACTTC
TRBV7-9	TRBD2	TRBJ2-7	-	CASSAGLAGLSYEQYF	TGTGCCAGCAGCGCCGGACTAGCGGGACTTTCCTACGAGCAGTACTTC
TRBV7-2	-	TRBJ2-1	-	CASSLYRGEQFF	TGTGCCAGCAGCTTATATCGGGGGGAGCAGTTCTTC
TRBV2	-	TRBJ1-2	-	CASSVTGVDGYTF	TGTGCCAGCAGTGTAACCGGGGTGGATGGCTACACCTTC
TRBV6-5	-	TRBJ2-7	-	CASSPTDSQIYEQYF	TGTGCCAGCAGCCCGACGGACTCTCAAATCTACGAGCAGTACTTC
TRBV27	-	TRBJ1-2	-	CASSFSSDSGLGYTF	TGTGCCAGCAGTTTCTCCTCGGACAGTGGGCTTGGCTACACCTTC
TRBV25-1	-	TRBJ2-1	-	CASSGQVRVGEQFF	TGTGCCAGCAGTGGACAAGTGCGGGTGGGTGAGCAGTTCTTC
TRBV10-3	TRBD1	TRBJ2-3	few	CAIGPGQGVTDTQYF	TGTGCCATCGGGCCGGGGCAGGGGGTGACAGATACGCAGTATTTT
TRBV3-1/TRBV3-2	-	TRBJ2-1	-	CASSPLGGNEQFF	TGTGCCAGCAGCCCCTTAGGAGGCAATGAGCAGTTCTTC
TRBV14	-	TRBJ1-1	-	CASSHDPGRLNTEAFF	TGTGCCAGCAGCCACGACCCGGGACGGTTGAACACTGAAGCTTTCTTT
TRBV24-1	-	TRBJ2-5	-	CATSDNGRDETQYF	TGTGCCACCAGTGACAACGGCAGGGACGAGACCCAGTACTTC
TRBV3-1/TRBV3-2	-	TRBJ2-1	few	CASSSGYSEQFF	TGTGCCAGCAGCAGCGGGTACTCTGAGCAGTTCTTC
TRBV3-1/TRBV3-2	TRBD1	TRBJ1-6	-	CASSGTDSPLHF	TGTGCCAGCAGTGGGACAGATTCACCCCTCCACTTT
TRBV7-9	TRBD1	TRBJ1-1	once	CASSSGQGNTEAFF	TGTGCCAGCAGCTCCGGACAGGGGAACACTGAAGCTTTCTTT
TRBV4-3	TRBD2	TRBJ2-1	-	CASSRGLAGSTYNEQFF	TGCGCCAGCAGCCGCGGACTAGCGGGGTCAACCTACAATGAGCAGTTCTTC
TRBV6-2/TRBV6-3	-	TRBJ1-5	-	CASSPPFINQPQHF	TGTGCCAGCAGTCCCCCCTTCATCAATCAGCCCCAGCATTTT
TRBV6-5	-	TRBJ1-5	-	CASRRAGGDNQPQHF	TGTGCCAGCAGACGCGCCGGAGGGGACAATCAGCCCCAGCATTTT
TRBV6-5	TRBD1	TRBJ2-5	-	CASSLDRVKETQYF	TGTGCCAGCAGTTTAGACAGGGTCAAAGAGACCCAGTACTTC
TRBV19	-	TRBJ1-6	-	CASSIKQNSPLHF	TGTGCCAGTAGTATTAAACAGAATTCACCCCTCCACTTT
TRBV28	TRBD1	TRBJ2-7	-	CASDRGTYEQYF	TGTGCCAGCGACAGGGGAACTTACGAGCAGTACTTC
TRBV29-1	TRBD1	TRBJ2-7	few	CSVSTGADYEQYF	TGCAGCGTCTCGACAGGGGCGGACTACGAGCAGTACTTC
TRBV28	TRBD1	TRBJ1-5	-	CASRNTGVNNQPQHF	TGTGCCAGCAGAAATACAGGGGTCAACAATCAGCCCCAGCATTTT
TRBV7-9	TRBD2	TRBJ2-4	-	CASSQTSGRGNIQYF	TGTGCCAGCAGCCAGACTAGCGGGAGAGGAAACATTCAGTACTTC